These 11 T cell receptor beta chains came from one sample sequenced in a study of control samples from healthy donors and cancer patients. Measured with immunoSEQ multiplex PCR; TCRdb has only the in-frame clones, and not every one. The table includes over 15,000 clones, about 89% detected once. The sample consisted of PBMCs. Receptors were obtained from a woman aged 70-85 years with colorectal cancer.

The V gene is TRBV11-3, the J gene TRBJ1-2, with 10 bases fitting TRBD1. The CDR3 runs 16 residues. Germline CDR1 SGHNT, CDR2 YENEEA. V dropped 5 bases and J dropped 2; count of bases not matched to a gene: 8. CDR3 DNA sequence: TGTGCCAGCAGCCTCAACCGGGACAGGGGCAACTATGGCTACACCTTC. This translates into CASSLNRDRGNYGYTF. Full variable domain (rest looked up from reference TRBV11-3 and TRBJ1-2): EAGVVQSPRYKIIEKKQPVAFWCNPISGHNTLYWYLQNLGQGPELLIRYENEEAVDDSQLPKDRFSAERLKGVDSTLKIQPAELGDSAVYLCASSLNRDRGNYGYTFGSGTRLTVV.

The rearrangement joins TRBV7-3 to TRBJ2-4; no firm D call. The V and J ends lost 5 bases and 0 bases respectively, with 11 bases between them. Germline CDR1 is SGHTA and CDR2 is FQGTGA. The CDR3 is made up of 15 amino acids. CDR3 amino acids: CASSPGALAKNIQYF. Here the CDR3 DNA reads TGTGCCAGCAGCCCCGGTGCATTAGCCAAAAACATTCAGTACTTC.

The chain recombines TRBV6-4 with TRBJ2-4; tentatively, D is TRBD2 (7 bases). The CDR3 is 17 residues long. The ends were cut back, 0 bases at V and 3 bases at J, with 15 bases in the middle. The V gene's germline CDR1 is MRHNA and CDR2 SNTAGT. The CDR3 DNA reads TGTGCCAGCAGTGACTCCCCCCGGGGGGCGGGCAAAAACATTCAGTACTTC. Protein: CASSDSPRGAGKNIQYF.

The chain has TRBV10-3 and TRBJ2-7; TRBD1 matches 8 bases. The CDR3 is 13 residues long. CDR1 and CDR2 from the germline V gene are ENHRY and SYGVKD. V trimming: 4 bases; J trimming: 4 bases; junction bases outside the gene matches: 3. The chain's CDR3 is CAISGGQVYEQYF. DNA of the CDR3: TGTGCCATCAGTGGGGGACAGGTTTACGAGCAGTACTTC.

V and J are TRBV27 and TRBJ2-5, with TRBD1 matching 7 bases. The V gene end was trimmed by 5 bases and the J gene end by 1 base; junction bases not matched to a gene: 7. CDR3 length: 15 residues. The germline V gene has CDR1 MNHEY and CDR2 SMNVEV (reference sequence). CDR3 nucleotides: TGTGCCAGCAGTCCCTACGACAGGGCCCAAGAGACCCAGTACTTC. Its translation: CASSPYDRAQETQYF.

The chain employs TRBV6-2 or TRBV6-3 and TRBJ1-1, with D perhaps matching TRBD1 (5 bases). V was cut by 3 bases and J by 5 bases, with 10 bases left in between. The CDR3 sequence is 13 residues long. In germline, CDR1 is MNHEY, CDR2 SVGEGT. The CDR3, as DNA: TGTGCCAGCAGTTATACCAGGGCGACTGAAGCTTTCTTT. Amino acid sequence: CASSYTRATEAFF.

The rearrangement uses TRBV7-9 and TRBJ2-7; no clear D. From germline, CDR1 is SEHNR and CDR2 FQNEAQ (reference sequence). This CDR3 is built from 16 residues. Between the trimmed V and J ends, which lost 5 bases and 1 base, there was a span of 18 bases. The CDR3 region has the DNA TGTGCCAGCAGCCCGTCGTATTTTTCCCCATCCTACGAGCAGTACTTC. It translates to CASSPSYFSPSYEQYF.

This chain uses TRBV5-4 with TRBJ2-5; D is uncertain. From germline, CDR1 is SGHNT and CDR2 YYREEE (reference sequence). The germline V and J ends were trimmed by 5 bases and 3 bases, with 20 bases remaining between them. CDR3 length: 16 residues. The CDR3, as DNA: TGTGCCAGCAGTTCGAGACTGTTCCGCGCTGAAGAGACCCAGTACTTC. It codes for CASSSRLFRAEETQYF.

CDR3 residues: CASSERGGGSYNEQFF. CDR3 in DNA: TGTGCCAGCAGTGAGAGGGGGGGAGGCTCCTACAATGAGCAGTTCTTC. The chain joins TRBV6-4 to TRBJ2-1; maybe TRBD2 (7 bases). Trimming pared 3 bases from V and 0 bases from J, leaving 12 bases between. The CDR3 is 16 amino acids. Germline V gene sequence: CDR1 MRHNA, CDR2 SNTAGT.

The chain carries TRBV15 and TRBJ1-4; D may be TRBD1 (5 bases). The V end was cut by 0 bases, the J end by 9 bases, with 23 bases between. The CDR3 covers 18 residues. CDR1 LNHNV and CDR2 YYDKDF come from the germline V gene (reference sequence). The CDR3 sequence is CATSRDATGLPTMKKLFF. The CDR3 region has the DNA TGTGCCACCAGCAGAGATGCGACGGGACTCCCCACGATGAAAAAACTGTTTTTT.

This clone was picked up one time. The rearrangement links TRBV5-1 to TRBJ2-3; 7 positions match TRBD2. The CDR3 has 14 amino acids. Looked up from germline, CDR1 is SGHRS and CDR2 is YFSETQ. V shed 7 bases and J 1 base; nucleotides not matched to a gene: 6. This CDR3 reads CASGSRGGTDTQYF. CDR3 nucleotides: TGCGCCAGCGGTTCTCGGGGGGGCACAGATACGCAGTATTTT.